A single sample is the source of the 29 T cell receptor beta chains below, sequenced in a study of OX40 agonist ivuxolimab in advanced cancers. Data came from immunoSEQ multiplex PCR; TCRdb stores just in-frame clones and leaves some out. Altogether about 83,000 clones are present, about 81% being singletons, with the ten largest covering around 7.3%. Material: CD4+ or CD8+ T cells sorted from blood, obtained in a trial of the OX40 agonist ivuxolimab. All receptors derive from an adult with an advanced solid tumor such as melanoma, head and neck, liver or kidney cancer.

V is TRBV7-9 and J is TRBJ1-5, with TRBD1 identical over 7 bases. In germline, CDR1 is SEHNR, CDR2 FQNEAQ (reference sequence). The V and J ends lost 1 base and 7 bases, in that order; junction bases with no gene match: 7. The length of the CDR3 is 15 residues. This CDR3 is CASSLDWGGGQPQHF. The CDR3 DNA is TGTGCCAGCAGCTTAGATTGGGGAGGGGGCCAGCCCCAGCATTTT. The full variable domain, rest sourced from reference TRBV7-9 and TRBJ1-5, is DTGVSQNPRHKITKRGQNVTFRCDPISEHNRLYWYRQTLGQGPEFLTYFQNEAQLEKSRLLSDRFSAERPKGSFSTLEIQRTEQGDSAMYLCASSLDWGGGQPQHFGDGTRLSIL.

The V gene is TRBV7-2, the J gene TRBJ2-2; 10 bases match TRBD2. The length of the CDR3 is 16 residues. Germline CDR1 SGHTA, CDR2 FQGNSA. V shed 2 bases and J 5 bases; nucleotides not matched to a gene: 5. CDR3 protein: CASSLLAGGNTGELFF. The CDR3 DNA sequence: TGTGCCAGCAGCTTATTAGCGGGAGGAAATACCGGGGAGCTGTTTTTT. Filled out from reference TRBV7-2 and TRBJ2-2, the complete variable domain reads GAGVSQSPSNKVTEKGKDVELRCDPISGHTALYWYRQSLGQGLEFLIYFQGNSAPDKSGLPSDRFSAERTGGSVSTLTIQRTQQEDSAVYLCASSLLAGGNTGELFFGEGSRLTVL.

The gene calls are TRBV5-6 and TRBJ2-1; a weak D match, TRBD1 (5 bases). The CDR3 sequence is 15 residues long. Germline assignment: CDR1 SGHDT and CDR2 YYEEEE. Trimming pared 1 base from V and 0 bases from J, leaving 8 bases between. The CDR3 is CASSLRQPSYNEQFF. CDR3 DNA sequence: TGTGCCAGCAGCTTGAGACAGCCCTCCTACAATGAGCAGTTCTTC.

The gene calls are TRBV7-9 and TRBJ2-3; D might be TRBD1 or TRBD2, each matching 5 bases. V dropped 2 bases and J dropped 2 bases, with 17 bases sitting between them. The CDR3 runs 17 residues. The germline CDR1 and CDR2 sequences are SEHNR and FQNEAQ (reference sequence). CDR3 protein: CASSLSRDLYFTDTQYF. The CDR3 DNA reads as TGTGCCAGCAGCTTAAGTAGGGACCTTTACTTCACAGATACGCAGTATTTT.

The chain uses TRBV30 and TRBJ2-7; D ambiguous. Trimming shortened V by 1 base and J by 6 bases, and 7 bases separated the two germline ends. The germline CDR1 and CDR2 sequences are GTSNPN and SVGIG (reference sequence). The CDR3 is 11 amino acids. The CDR3, as DNA: TGTGCCTGGAGTGATTCGGCCGAGCAGTACTTC. It is translated as CAWSDSAEQYF.

In nucleotides, the CDR3 is TGTGCCAGCAGCTTGGAGGGGGGAGGCTACGAGCAGTACTTC. Its protein product is CASSLEGGGYEQYF. This chain joins TRBV7-6 and TRBJ2-7; D may be TRBD1 or TRBD2 (6 bases each). Germline CDR1 is SGHVS and CDR2 is FNYEAQ. There are 14 residues in the CDR3. V lost 3 bases to trimming and J lost 3 bases, with 12 bases between them.

The CDR3 reads CASSSGQGTETQYF. CDR3 nucleotide sequence: TGTGCCAGCAGCTCAGGACAGGGAACAGAGACCCAGTACTTC. The rearrangement links TRBV11-2 to TRBJ2-5; TRBD1 agrees at 8 bases. Per the germline V gene, CDR1 is SGHAT and CDR2 is FQNNGV. This CDR3 has 14 amino acids. The ends lost 4 bases at V and 4 bases at J; junction bases unmatched: 5.

The gene calls are TRBV10-3 and TRBJ2-2, with 12 bases fitting TRBD1. Per germline, CDR1 ENHRY and CDR2 SYGVKD. The CDR3 has 17 amino acids. J lost 4 bases, V lost 4 bases, and 7 bases had no gene match. The DNA of the CDR3 is TGTGCCATCAGTGGGGGGACAGGGGGCATCGGCACCGGGGAGCTGTTTTTT. Protein: CAISGGTGGIGTGELFF.

This chain joins TRBV19 and TRBJ1-2; D possibly corresponds to TRBD1 (6 bases). Germline V gene sequence: CDR1 LNHDA, CDR2 SQIVND (reference sequence). The CDR3 is made up of 14 amino acids. Trimming removed 5 bases from V and 8 bases from J, with 18 bases in between. The CDR3 DNA is TGTGCCAGTAGTCCTCGTGGGCGGGGGCGAGGCTACACCTTC. Translation gives CASSPRGRGRGYTF.

The chain links TRBV9 to TRBJ1-4; 8 bases line up with TRBD1. With 4 bases clipped from V and 8 bases from J, the junction kept 22 bases outside the gene matches. Germline CDR1 SGDLS, CDR2 YYNGEE. CDR3 length: 19 amino acids. The CDR3 DNA follows: TGTGCCAGCAGCAGGTCGGATGGCAGGATCGGGACAGGAGGCGAAAAACTGTTTTTT. It is translated as CASSRSDGRIGTGGEKLFF.

CDR3 coding DNA: TGTGCCAGCTCACCACCAGGGACAGGGACTTTGAACACTGAAGCTTTCTTT. Translating gives CASSPPGTGTLNTEAFF. The rearrangement links TRBV18 to TRBJ1-1; 9 nucleotides line up with TRBD1. The CDR3 runs 17 residues. Losses at the gene ends were 0 bases for V and 0 bases for J; bases not matched to a gene: 5. Germline V gene data show CDR1 as KGHSH and CDR2 as LQKENI.

The gene calls are TRBV6-6 and TRBJ1-3, with D maybe TRBD1 (5 bases). The CDR3 is 14 amino acids. Germline V CDR1 and CDR2: MNHNY, SVGAGI (reference sequence). The V end was cut by 5 bases, the J end by 3 bases, with 11 bases between. The CDR3: CASSGTVGGNTIYF. The CDR3 DNA follows: TGTGCCAGCAGTGGGACGGTGGGTGGAAACACCATATATTTT.

The V and J genes are TRBV29-1 and TRBJ1-1; D gene uncertain. The CDR3 loop spans 11 amino acids. Deletions cut 8 bases from V and 5 bases from J, with 12 bases between. Germline V gene lookup returns CDR1 SQVTM and CDR2 ANQGSEA. This chain's CDR3 is CSSRRRTEAFF. The CDR3 nucleotides read TGCAGCTCACGGCGTAGAACTGAAGCTTTCTTT. The entire variable domain, with the rest obtained from reference TRBV29-1 and TRBJ1-1, is as follows: SAVISQKPSRDICQRGTSLTIQCQVDSQVTMMFWYRQQPGQSLTLIATANQGSEATYESGFVIDKFPISRPNLTFSTLTVSNMSPEDSSIYLCSSRRRTEAFFGQGTRLTVV.

The chain couples TRBV2 to TRBJ2-7; either TRBD1 or TRBD2 may fit D (5 bases each). The CDR3 length is 12 residues. The V end was cut by 4 bases, the J end by 9 bases, with 13 bases between. Per the germline V gene, CDR1 is SNHLY and CDR2 is FYNNEI. This CDR3 is CASSVVGGVQYF. The CDR3 DNA sequence: TGTGCCAGCAGTGTGGTTGGGGGAGTGCAGTACTTC.

The genes are TRBV15 and TRBJ2-7; D is perhaps TRBD1 (6 bases). CDR1 and CDR2 (germline): LNHNV, YYDKDF (reference sequence). V lost 0 bases and J lost 7, with 10 bases in between. CDR3 size: 13 residues. CDR3 nucleotides: TGTGCCACCAGCAGAGATCAGGGGCGAGAGCAGTACTTC. It yields the protein CATSRDQGREQYF.

The CDR3 reads CASSSRGVTQETQYF. Here the CDR3 DNA reads TGCGCCAGCAGCTCGCGGGGGGTCACTCAAGAGACCCAGTACTTC. The chain joins TRBV4-1 to TRBJ2-5; 8 bases are shared with TRBD2. The length of the CDR3 is 15 residues. Per germline, CDR1 MGHRA and CDR2 YSYEKL. The J segment lost 2 bases and the V segment lost 5 bases, leaving 7 bases of the junction unmatched.

This sequence joins TRBV7-2 and TRBJ2-1, with D possibly matching TRBD1 (5 bases). There are 12 residues in the CDR3. The germline V gene encodes CDR1 SGHTA and CDR2 FQGNSA. The V end was cut by 6 bases, the J end by 6 bases, with 9 bases between. Here the CDR3 reads CASSRRGNEQFF. The DNA of the CDR3 is TGTGCCAGCAGTCGTAGGGGCAATGAGCAGTTCTTC.

The chain couples TRBV29-1 to TRBJ2-6, with no clear D. The germline V gene has CDR1 SQVTM and CDR2 ANQGSEA. The CDR3 is made up of 14 amino acids. V was trimmed by 5 bases and J by 5 bases, leaving 13 bases between them. CDR3 sequence: CSVSIDGWANVLTF. Here the CDR3 DNA reads TGCAGCGTTTCAATAGACGGATGGGCCAACGTCCTGACTTTC.

V and J are TRBV6-5 and TRBJ2-2, with D possibly matching TRBD1 (5 bases). The germline V and J ends were trimmed by 2 bases and 6 bases, with 13 bases remaining between them. The germline V gene encodes CDR1 MNHEY and CDR2 SVGAGI. The CDR3 covers 15 residues. CDR3: CASSYGAESPGELFF. The CDR3 nucleotides read TGTGCCAGCAGTTACGGGGCAGAGTCCCCCGGGGAGCTGTTTTTT.

This clone has only a few counts. The chain recombines TRBV30 with TRBJ1-6, with D maybe TRBD1 (6 bases). Per the germline V gene, CDR1 is GTSNPN and CDR2 is SVGIG (reference sequence). The CDR3 sequence is 13 residues long. The V gene lost 0 bases and the J gene lost 11 bases, with 11 bases spanning the gap. CDR3 amino acids: CAWSVGAPPPLHF. The CDR3 DNA is TGTGCCTGGAGTGTGGGGGCCCCACCACCCCTCCACTTT.

The chain uses TRBV6-5 and TRBJ1-5; D is unclear. V lost 2 bases, J lost 7 bases, and 9 bases lay in between. Germline-derived CDR1 and CDR2 are MNHEY and SVGAGI. The CDR3 runs 13 residues. For the CDR3, the DNA is TGTGCCAGCAGTTACAAGGTCGGCCAGCCCCAGCATTTT. Protein product: CASSYKVGQPQHF.

The chain employs TRBV7-9 and TRBJ2-1; 7 positions match TRBD2. Trimming cost V 5 bases and J 0 bases; bases outside gene matches: 4. The CDR3 extends over 15 amino acids. Germline loops: CDR1 SEHNR, CDR2 FQNEAQ (reference sequence). The CDR3 region has the DNA TGTGCCAGCAGCGAGCGGGGTAGCTCCTACAATGAGCAGTTCTTC. Translated, it gives CASSERGSSYNEQFF.

This clone appeared once. The chain has TRBV4-2 and TRBJ2-5; 13 nucleotides match TRBD2. The V gene's germline CDR1 is LGHNA and CDR2 YNFKEQ. The CDR3 runs to 17 residues. After removal of 4 bases from V and 5 bases from J, the junction contained 10 bases not matched to a gene. CDR3 bases: TGTGCCAGCAGCCGTCAACTAGCGGGGGGGAATGTGGAGACCCAGTACTTC. Protein: CASSRQLAGGNVETQYF.

The V gene is TRBV30, the J gene TRBJ1-1; a weak D match, TRBD1 (6 bases). The CDR3 is 17 amino acids. The germline V gene encodes CDR1 GTSNPN and CDR2 SVGIG (reference sequence). V lost 3 bases and J lost 0, with 20 bases in between. In nucleotides, the CDR3 is TGTGCCTGGAGAAAAACCCCCCGGGGACACCTGAACACTGAAGCTTTCTTT. Translation gives CAWRKTPRGHLNTEAFF.

The chain is built from TRBV9 and TRBJ2-1, with 8 bases that match TRBD1. Germline loops: CDR1 SGDLS, CDR2 YYNGEE. The CDR3 totals 16 residues. The V and J ends lost 3 bases and 5 bases, in that order; junction bases with no gene match: 10. CDR3: CASSGLGQGRNNEQFF. CDR3 DNA sequence: TGTGCCAGCAGCGGCCTCGGACAGGGTCGCAACAATGAGCAGTTCTTC.

The chain joins TRBV5-6 to TRBJ1-5, with D unclear. Germline V gene sequence: CDR1 SGHDT, CDR2 YYEEEE. The V end lost 0 bases, the J end lost 1 base, and 11 bases lay between the germline ends. The CDR3 is 16 amino acids. CDR3 DNA sequence: TGTGCCAGCAGCTTGGGCACCGGCCGGAGCAATCAGCCCCAGCATTTT. It yields the protein CASSLGTGRSNQPQHF.

The chain carries TRBV14 and TRBJ1-6, with 9 positions matching TRBD1. V lost 4 bases, J lost 7 bases, and 5 bases stayed unmatched. There are 15 residues in the CDR3. CDR1 is SGHDN and CDR2 is FVKESK in the germline V gene. The CDR3 sequence: CASSRYGQGNSPLHF. Here the CDR3 DNA reads TGTGCCAGCAGCCGCTATGGACAGGGGAATTCACCCCTCCACTTT.

The CDR3 nucleotides read TGTGCCAGCAGCCAAGATCCGGGGACCGGCGAGCAGTACTTC. Protein: CASSQDPGTGEQYF. The genes are TRBV14 and TRBJ2-7; D may correspond to TRBD1 or TRBD2 (5 bases each). The germline V gene encodes CDR1 SGHDN and CDR2 FVKESK. V lost 0 bases to trimming and J lost 6 bases, with 12 bases between them. The CDR3 runs to 14 residues.

This clone came up a few times. CDR3 nucleotide sequence: TGTGCCAGCAGTTTGGGGGGACAGGGCAAGCCTGAAGCTTTCTTT. It yields the protein CASSLGGQGKPEAFF. The genes are TRBV28 and TRBJ1-1; 9 bases fit TRBD1. The CDR3 contains 15 residues. The V segment lost 3 bases and the J segment 6 bases; nucleotides outside the gene matches: 8. Germline CDR1 is MDHEN and CDR2 is SYDVKM.